This TCR beta chain derives from a study of neurological immune-mediated disorders. This CDR3 comprises 14 residues. The V gene's germline CDR1 is SGHRS and CDR2 YFSETQ. The V end was cut by 2 bases, the J end by 3 bases, with 12 bases between. This clonotype was counted ten times or more. One entry per CDR3 protein, called by TCRdb with MiXCR from the 5' RACE reads. The sample carries tens of thousands of distinct CDR3 sequences, approximately 5% recorded once. The sample was CD4+ T cells from blood. The rearrangement links TRBV5-1 to TRBJ2-7; D remains unclear. The sequence derives from a woman between 50 and 59 years old in good health. The CDR3 sequence: CASSFSQENYEQYF. DNA for the CDR3: TGCGCCAGCAGCTTTTCCCAAGAGAACTACGAGCAGTACTTC.